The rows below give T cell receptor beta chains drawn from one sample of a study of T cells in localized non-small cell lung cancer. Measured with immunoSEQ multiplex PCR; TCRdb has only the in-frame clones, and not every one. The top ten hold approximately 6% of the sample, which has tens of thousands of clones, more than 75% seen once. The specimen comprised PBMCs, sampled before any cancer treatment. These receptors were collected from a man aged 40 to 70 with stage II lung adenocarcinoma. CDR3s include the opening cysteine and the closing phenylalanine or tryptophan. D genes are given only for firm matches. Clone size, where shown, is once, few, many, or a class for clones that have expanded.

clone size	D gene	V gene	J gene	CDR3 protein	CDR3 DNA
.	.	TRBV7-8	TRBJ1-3	CASSLGSGSSGNTIYF	TGTGCCAGCAGTTTAGGATCAGGGAGCTCTGGAAACACCATATATTTT
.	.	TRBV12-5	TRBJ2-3	CASGLSGLGSETQYF	TGTGCTAGTGGGCTGAGCGGCCTTGGTAGTGAAACGCAGTATTTT
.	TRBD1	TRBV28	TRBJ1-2	CASRFSGGAGYTF	TGTGCCAGCAGATTCTCAGGGGGCGCTGGCTACACCTTC
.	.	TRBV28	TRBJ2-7	CASNSERGTYEQYF	TGTGCCAGCAACTCGGAGAGGGGGACCTACGAGCAGTACTTC
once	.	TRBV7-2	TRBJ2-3	CASSFLSLPTDTQYF	TGTGCCAGCAGCTTTCTATCTCTCCCCACAGATACGCAGTATTTT
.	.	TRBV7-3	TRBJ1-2	CASSHRQADGYTF	TGTGCCAGCAGCCACCGACAGGCAGATGGCTACACCTTC
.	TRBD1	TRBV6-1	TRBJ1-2	CASSPQGVGGYTF	TGTGCCAGCAGTCCACAGGGGGTGGGAGGCTACACCTTC
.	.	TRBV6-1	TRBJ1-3	CASKGGGGGGNTIYF	TGTGCCAGCAAGGGAGGCGGGGGGGGCGGAAACACCATATATTTT
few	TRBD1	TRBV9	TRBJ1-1	CASSESTGSGTEAFF	TGTGCCAGCAGCGAATCGACAGGGTCGGGCACTGAAGCTTTCTTT
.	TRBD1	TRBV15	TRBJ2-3	CATSSAMNRDRGRRDTQYF	TGTGCCACCAGCAGTGCGATGAACCGGGACAGAGGGCGGAGAGATACGCAGTATTTT
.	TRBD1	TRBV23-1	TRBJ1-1	CAISQGALSNSEAFF	TGCGCCATTTCACAGGGGGCCCTAAGTAACTCTGAAGCTTTCTTT
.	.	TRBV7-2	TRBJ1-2	CASSLGRERGYTF	TGTGCCAGCAGCTTAGGGAGGGAGAGAGGCTACACCTTC
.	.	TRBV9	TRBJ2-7	CASSVGGASSYEQYF	TGTGCCAGCAGCGTAGGGGGAGCCTCCTCCTACGAGCAGTACTTC
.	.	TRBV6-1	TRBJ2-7	CASSLRQDSSYEQYF	TGTGCCAGCAGTCTCCGACAGGACAGCTCCTACGAGCAGTACTTC
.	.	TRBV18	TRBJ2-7	CASSPGEGAYEQYF	TGTGCCAGCTCACCCGGGGAGGGGGCCTACGAGCAGTACTTC
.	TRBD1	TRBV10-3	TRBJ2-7	CAISPSTGTYEGQYF	TGTGCCATCAGCCCCTCGACAGGGACCTACGAGGGGCAGTACTTC
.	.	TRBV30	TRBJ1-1	CAWRRALTEAFF	TGTGCCTGGAGACGGGCCCTCACTGAAGCTTTCTTT
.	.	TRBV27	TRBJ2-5	CASSPSGFMETQYF	TGTGCCAGCTCACCATCAGGGTTCATGGAGACCCAGTACTTC
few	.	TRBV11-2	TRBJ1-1	CASSWTVLNTEAFF	TGTGCCAGCAGCTGGACAGTGTTGAACACTGAAGCTTTCTTT
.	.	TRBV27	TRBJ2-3	CASRASRSTDTQYF	TGTGCCAGCAGAGCCTCGCGAAGCACAGATACGCAGTATTTT
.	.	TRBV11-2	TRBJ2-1	CASSPIGGRIYNEQFF	TGTGCCAGCAGCCCTATTGGTGGGAGGATCTACAATGAGCAGTTCTTC
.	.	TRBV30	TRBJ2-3	CAWSVLANTDTQYF	TGTGCCTGGAGTGTACTGGCCAACACAGATACGCAGTATTTT
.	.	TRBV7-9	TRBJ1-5	CALRRGGQPQHF	TGTGCCCTCCGCCGCGGGGGACAGCCCCAGCATTTT
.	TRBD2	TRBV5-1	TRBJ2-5	CASSWTRGGGDPVPTGAQYF	TGCGCCAGCAGCTGGACTCGGGGGGGCGGGGACCCAGTACCCACTGGGGCCCAGTACTTC
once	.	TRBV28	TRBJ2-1	CASIKPGTLEQFF	TGTGCCAGCATCAAACCCGGGACTCTTGAGCAGTTCTTC
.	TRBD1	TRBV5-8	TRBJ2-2	CASSPQDRGRTGELFF	TGTGCCAGCAGCCCTCAGGACAGGGGGCGAACTGGGGAGCTGTTTTTT
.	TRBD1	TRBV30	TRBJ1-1	CAWSFGQGWTEAFF	TGTGCCTGGAGTTTTGGACAGGGGTGGACTGAAGCTTTCTTT
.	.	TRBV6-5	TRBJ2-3	CASSYVAGHTDTQYF	TGTGCCAGCAGTTACGTGGCAGGGCACACAGATACGCAGTATTTT
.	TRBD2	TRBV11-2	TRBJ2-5	CASSLWGGETQYF	TGTGCCAGCAGCTTATGGGGGGGGGAGACCCAGTACTTC
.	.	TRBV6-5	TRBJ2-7	CASSKDNTGSTEQYF	TGTGCCAGCAGTAAGGACAACACAGGGTCTACGGAGCAGTACTTC
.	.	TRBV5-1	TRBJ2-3	CASSLGQSQDTQYF	TGCGCCAGCAGCTTAGGACAGTCACAAGATACGCAGTATTTT
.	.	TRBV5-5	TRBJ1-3	CASSGTSGNTIYF	TGTGCCAGCAGCGGGACCTCTGGAAACACCATATATTTT
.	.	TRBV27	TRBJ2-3	CASRVEDTQYF	TGTGCCAGCCGGGTGGAAGATACGCAGTATTTT
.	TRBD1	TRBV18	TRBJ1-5	CASSRDSSHPQHF	TGTGCCAGCTCACGGGACAGTTCTCATCCCCAGCATTTT
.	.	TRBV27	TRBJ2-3	CASSRVDTQYF	TGTGCCAGCAGTCGGGTCGATACGCAGTATTTT
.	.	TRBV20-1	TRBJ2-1	CSARGGLEQFF	TGCAGTGCTAGAGGGGGCCTTGAGCAGTTCTTC
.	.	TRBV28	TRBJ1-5	CASSSQNQPQHF	TGTGCCAGCAGTTCGCAAAATCAGCCCCAGCATTTT
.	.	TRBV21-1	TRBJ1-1	CASSKKYPPLGKGDQDTEAFF	TGTGCCAGCAGCAAAAAATACCCCCCCCTGGGGAAGGGTGATCAGGACACTGAAGCTTTCTTT
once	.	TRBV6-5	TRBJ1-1	CASSDRDNTEAFF	TGTGCCAGCAGTGACCGGGACAACACTGAAGCTTTCTTT
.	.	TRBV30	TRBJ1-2	CAWSVRIRDGGIRGYTF	TGTGCCTGGAGTGTACGAATCCGGGACGGAGGGATACGGGGCTACACCTTC
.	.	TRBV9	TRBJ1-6	CASSVGGLPPLHF	TGTGCCAGCAGCGTAGGTGGGTTACCACCCCTCCACTTT
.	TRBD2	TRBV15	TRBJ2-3	CATSRPGTSHTDTQYF	TGTGCCACCAGCAGACCTGGGACTAGCCACACAGATACGCAGTATTTT
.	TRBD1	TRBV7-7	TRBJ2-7	CASSLGQGKSGEQYF	TGTGCTAGCAGCTTAGGACAGGGGAAGAGCGGCGAGCAGTACTTC
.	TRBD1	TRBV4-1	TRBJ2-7	CASSSRAGGYEQYF	TGCGCCAGCAGCTCCAGGGCAGGGGGCTACGAGCAGTACTTC
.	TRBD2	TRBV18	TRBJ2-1	CASSPLLAGTNEQFF	TGTGCCAGCTCACCACTGCTAGCGGGGACCAATGAGCAGTTCTTC
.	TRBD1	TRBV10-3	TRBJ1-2	CASRQGLVGGYTF	TGTGCCAGCCGACAGGGATTGGTTGGTGGCTACACCTTC
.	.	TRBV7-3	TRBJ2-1	CASSPGGNNEQFF	TGTGCCAGCAGCCCAGGAGGGAACAATGAGCAGTTCTTC